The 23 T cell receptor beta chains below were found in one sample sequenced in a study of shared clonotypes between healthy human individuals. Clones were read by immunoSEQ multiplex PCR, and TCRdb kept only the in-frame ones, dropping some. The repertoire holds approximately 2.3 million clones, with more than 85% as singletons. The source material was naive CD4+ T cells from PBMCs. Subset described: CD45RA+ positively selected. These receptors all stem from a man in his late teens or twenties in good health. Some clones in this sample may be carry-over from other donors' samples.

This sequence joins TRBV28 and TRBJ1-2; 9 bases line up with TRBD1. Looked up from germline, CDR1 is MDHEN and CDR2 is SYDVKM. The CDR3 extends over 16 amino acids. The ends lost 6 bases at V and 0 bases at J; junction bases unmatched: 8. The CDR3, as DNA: TGTGCCAGCAGGGTTCCAGGGACAGGGTCTAACTATGGCTACACCTTC. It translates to CASRVPGTGSNYGYTF.

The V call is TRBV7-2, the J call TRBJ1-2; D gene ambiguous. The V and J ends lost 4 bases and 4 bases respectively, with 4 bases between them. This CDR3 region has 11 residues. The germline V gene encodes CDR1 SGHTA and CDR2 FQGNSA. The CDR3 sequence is CASSSGYGYTF. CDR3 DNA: TGTGCCAGCAGCTCAGGCTATGGCTACACCTTC.

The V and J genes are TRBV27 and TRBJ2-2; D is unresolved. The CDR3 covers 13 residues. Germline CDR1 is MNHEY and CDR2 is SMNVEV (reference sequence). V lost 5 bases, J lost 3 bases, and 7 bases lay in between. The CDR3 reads CASSPLYTGELFF. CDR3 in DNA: TGTGCCAGCAGTCCCCTATACACCGGGGAGCTGTTTTTT.

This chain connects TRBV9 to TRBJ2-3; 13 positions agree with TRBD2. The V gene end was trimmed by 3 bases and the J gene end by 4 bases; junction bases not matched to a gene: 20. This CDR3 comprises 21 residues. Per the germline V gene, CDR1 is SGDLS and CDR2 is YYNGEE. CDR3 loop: CASSATRRTSGRFWDPDTQYF. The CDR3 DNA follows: TGTGCCAGCAGCGCAACAAGGAGGACTAGCGGGAGATTTTGGGATCCAGATACGCAGTATTTT.

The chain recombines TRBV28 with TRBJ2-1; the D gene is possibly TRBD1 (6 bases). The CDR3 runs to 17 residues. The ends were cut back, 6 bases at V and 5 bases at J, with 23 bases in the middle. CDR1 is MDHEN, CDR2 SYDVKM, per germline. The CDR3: CASRSILGQGLNNEQFF. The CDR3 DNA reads TGTGCCAGCAGGTCCATTCTTGGCCAGGGGTTAAACAATGAGCAGTTCTTC.

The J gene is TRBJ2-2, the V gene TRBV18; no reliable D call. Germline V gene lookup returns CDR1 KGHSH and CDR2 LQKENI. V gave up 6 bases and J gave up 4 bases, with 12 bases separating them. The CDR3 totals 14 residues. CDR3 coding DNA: TGTGCCAGCTCGCAATCGGACGTCACCGGGGAGCTGTTTTTT. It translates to CASSQSDVTGELFF.

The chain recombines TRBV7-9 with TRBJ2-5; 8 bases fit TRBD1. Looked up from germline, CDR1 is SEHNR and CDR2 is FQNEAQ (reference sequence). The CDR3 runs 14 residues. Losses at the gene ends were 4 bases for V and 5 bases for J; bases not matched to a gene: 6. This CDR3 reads CASSSTDRDETQYF. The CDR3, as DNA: TGTGCCAGCAGCTCCACGGACAGGGATGAGACCCAGTACTTC.

For the CDR3, the DNA is TGTGCCAGCAGTGAACTAGCGGTCGATGAGCAGTTCTTC. It is translated as CASSELAVDEQFF. This chain links TRBV2 with TRBJ2-1; 7 bases agree with TRBD2. From germline, CDR1 is SNHLY and CDR2 FYNNEI. This CDR3 spans 13 amino acids. Losses at the gene ends were 2 bases for V and 8 bases for J; bases not matched to a gene: 3.

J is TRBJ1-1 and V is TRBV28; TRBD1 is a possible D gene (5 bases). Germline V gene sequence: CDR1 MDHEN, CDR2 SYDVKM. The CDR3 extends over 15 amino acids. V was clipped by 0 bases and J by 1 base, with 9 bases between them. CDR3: CASSLWGGSNTEAFF. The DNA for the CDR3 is TGTGCCAGCAGTTTATGGGGGGGATCGAACACTGAAGCTTTCTTT. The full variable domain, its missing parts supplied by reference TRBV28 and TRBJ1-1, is DVKVTQSSRYLVKRTGEKVFLECVQDMDHENMFWYRQDPGLGLRLIYFSYDVKMKEKGDIPEGYSVSREKKERFSLILESASTNQTSMYLCASSLWGGSNTEAFFGQGTRLTVV.

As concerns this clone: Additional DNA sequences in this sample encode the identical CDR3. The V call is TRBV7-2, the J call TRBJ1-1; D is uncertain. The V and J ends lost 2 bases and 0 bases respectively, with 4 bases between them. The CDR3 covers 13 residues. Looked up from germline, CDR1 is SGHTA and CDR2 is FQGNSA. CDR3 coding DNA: TGTGCCAGCAGCTTACGATTGAACACTGAAGCTTTCTTT. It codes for CASSLRLNTEAFF.

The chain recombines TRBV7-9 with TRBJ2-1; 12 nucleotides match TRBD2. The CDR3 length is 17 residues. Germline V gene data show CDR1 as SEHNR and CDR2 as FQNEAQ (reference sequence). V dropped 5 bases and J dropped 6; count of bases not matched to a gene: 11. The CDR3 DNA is TGTGCCAGCAGCCTACGGGCGACTAGCGGGAGCCCCAATGAGCAGTTCTTC. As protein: CASSLRATSGSPNEQFF.

CDR3 amino acids: CASLGREGIDEQFF. For the CDR3, the DNA is TGTGCCAGCTTGGGGCGGGAGGGTATTGATGAGCAGTTCTTC. The rearrangement links TRBV2 to TRBJ2-1; 9 bases line up with TRBD2. Germline V gives CDR1 SNHLY, CDR2 FYNNEI. CDR3 length: 14 residues. The junction had 10 bases not matched to a gene; V was cut back by 8 bases and J by 8 bases.

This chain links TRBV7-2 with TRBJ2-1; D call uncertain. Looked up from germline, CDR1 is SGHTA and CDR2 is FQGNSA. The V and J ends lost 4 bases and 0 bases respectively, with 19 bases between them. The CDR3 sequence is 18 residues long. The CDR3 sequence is CASSSSRGGPSSYNEQFF. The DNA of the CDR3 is TGTGCCAGCAGCTCGAGTAGAGGCGGACCGAGCTCCTACAATGAGCAGTTCTTC. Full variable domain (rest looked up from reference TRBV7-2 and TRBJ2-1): GAGVSQSPSNKVTEKGKDVELRCDPISGHTALYWYRQSLGQGLEFLIYFQGNSAPDKSGLPSDRFSAERTGGSVSTLTIQRTQQEDSAVYLCASSSSRGGPSSYNEQFFGPGTRLTVL.

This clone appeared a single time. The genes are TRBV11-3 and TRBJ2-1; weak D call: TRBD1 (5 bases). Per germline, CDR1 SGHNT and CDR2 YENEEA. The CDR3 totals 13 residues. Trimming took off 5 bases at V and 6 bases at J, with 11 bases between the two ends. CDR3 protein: CASSRIDSNEQFF. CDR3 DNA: TGTGCCAGCAGCCGCATAGACAGCAATGAGCAGTTCTTC.

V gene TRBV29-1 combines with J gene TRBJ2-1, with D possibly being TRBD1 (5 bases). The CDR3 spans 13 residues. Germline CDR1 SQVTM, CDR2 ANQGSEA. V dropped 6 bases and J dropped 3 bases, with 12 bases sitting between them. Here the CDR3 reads CSVPRGGYNEQFF. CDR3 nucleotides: TGCAGCGTCCCTAGGGGCGGCTACAATGAGCAGTTCTTC.

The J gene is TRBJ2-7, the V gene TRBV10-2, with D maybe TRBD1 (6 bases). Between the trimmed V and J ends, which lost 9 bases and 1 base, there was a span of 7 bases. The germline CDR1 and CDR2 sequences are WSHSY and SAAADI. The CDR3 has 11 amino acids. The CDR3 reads CASGQSYEQYF. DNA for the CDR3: TGCGCCAGTGGACAGTCCTACGAGCAGTACTTC.

The DNA of the CDR3 is TGTGCCAGCAGTCCCACTAGTTCGGAGACCCAGTACTTC. This encodes CASSPTSSETQYF. J is TRBJ2-5 and V is TRBV2; a possible D gene is TRBD2 (5 bases). Germline assignment: CDR1 SNHLY and CDR2 FYNNEI. The CDR3 has 13 residues. V was clipped by 5 bases and J by 5 bases, with 12 bases between them.

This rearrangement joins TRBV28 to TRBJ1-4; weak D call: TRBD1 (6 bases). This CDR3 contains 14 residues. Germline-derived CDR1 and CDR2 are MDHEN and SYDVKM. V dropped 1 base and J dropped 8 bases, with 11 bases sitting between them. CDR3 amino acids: CASSLSGAQEKLFF. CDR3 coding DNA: TGTGCCAGCAGTTTATCAGGGGCCCAGGAAAAACTGTTTTTT.

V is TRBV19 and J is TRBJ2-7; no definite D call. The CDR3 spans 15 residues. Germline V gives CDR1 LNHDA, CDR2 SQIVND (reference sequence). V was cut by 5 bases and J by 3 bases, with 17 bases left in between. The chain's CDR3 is CASSRDSLRDYEQYF. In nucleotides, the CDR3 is TGTGCCAGTAGTCGAGACTCCTTGAGAGACTACGAGCAGTACTTC.

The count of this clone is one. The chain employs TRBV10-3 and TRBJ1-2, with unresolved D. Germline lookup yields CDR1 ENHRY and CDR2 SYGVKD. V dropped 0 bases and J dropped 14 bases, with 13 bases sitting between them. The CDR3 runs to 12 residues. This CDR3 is CAISESMAPGTF. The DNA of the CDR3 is TGTGCCATCAGTGAGTCGATGGCACCCGGGACCTTC.

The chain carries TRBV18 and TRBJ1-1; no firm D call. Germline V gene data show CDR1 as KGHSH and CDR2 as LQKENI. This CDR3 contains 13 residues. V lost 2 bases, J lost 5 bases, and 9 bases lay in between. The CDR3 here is CASSPIPETEAFF. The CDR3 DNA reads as TGTGCCAGCTCACCAATCCCTGAAACTGAAGCTTTCTTT.

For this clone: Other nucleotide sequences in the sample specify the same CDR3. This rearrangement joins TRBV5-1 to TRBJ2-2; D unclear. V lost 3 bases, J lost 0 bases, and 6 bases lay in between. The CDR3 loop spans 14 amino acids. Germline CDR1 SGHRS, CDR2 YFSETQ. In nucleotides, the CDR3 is TGCGCCAGCAGCTCGCTCGCGAACACCGGGGAGCTGTTTTTT. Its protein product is CASSSLANTGELFF.

The CDR3: CASCPGLRSGQPQHF. In DNA, the CDR3 is TGTGCCAGTTGCCCGGGACTCCGGTCGGGTCAGCCCCAGCATTTT. This sequence joins TRBV2 and TRBJ1-5; D is possibly TRBD1 (5 bases). Germline lookup yields CDR1 SNHLY and CDR2 FYNNEI. Trimming removed 9 bases from V and 6 bases from J, with 21 bases in between. CDR3 size: 15 residues.